This TCR beta chain was identified in a study of OX40 agonist ivuxolimab in advanced cancers. Data came from immunoSEQ multiplex PCR; TCRdb stores just in-frame clones and leaves some out. The table lists 79,000 or so clones, 91% of them singletons. The CDR3 has 14 residues. Germline V gives CDR1 SGHVS, CDR2 FNYEAQ. Trimming took off 5 bases at V and 2 bases at J, with 13 bases between the two ends. The receptor's source is an adult with an advanced solid tumor such as melanoma, head and neck, liver or kidney cancer. This sample comprised CD4+ or CD8+ T cells sorted from blood, obtained in a trial of the OX40 agonist ivuxolimab. V and J are TRBV7-6 and TRBJ2-7; maybe TRBD1 (6 bases). The CDR3 loop is CASSPGDGPYEQYF. The DNA for the CDR3 is TGTGCCAGCAGCCCAGGGGACGGTCCCTACGAGCAGTACTTC. The full variable domain, rest sourced from reference TRBV7-6 and TRBJ2-7, is GAGVSQSPRYKVTKRGQDVALRCDPISGHVSLYWYRQALGQGPEFLTYFNYEAQQDKSGLPNDRFSAERPEGSISTLTIQRTEQRDSAMYRCASSPGDGPYEQYFGPGTRLTVT.